This record covers a single T cell receptor beta chain. Its antigen is unidentified. The CDR3 length is 13 residues. Trimming left V 6 bases short and J 5 bases short, with 13 bases between. The germline V gene encodes CDR1 LGHNA and CDR2 YNFKEQ. These data come from a study of T cell responses to AZD1222 COVID-19 vaccine. Points from the study as a whole: Targeting of unmutated variant regions was reportedly seen in nearly half of spike-specific TCRs. Only 5 or 6 individuals given AZD1222 were seropositive at baseline. Most donors were white British, females outnumbered males, and clonal diversity was possibly underestimated.

The method was immunoSEQ multiplex PCR; TCRdb's version includes in-frame clones alone and lacks a portion of them. The sample lists approximately 170,000 clones, around 88% seen once, with about 1% in the top ten. J is TRBJ1-2 and V is TRBV4-2, with D perhaps matching TRBD1 (5 bases). The receptor was isolated from an adult who received the AZD1222 COVID-19 vaccine. The input for sequencing was peripheral blood, taken 28 days after the second AZD1222 dose. The CDR3 spells CASRGLSNYGYTF. CDR3 sequence (DNA): TGTGCCAGCAGGGGGCTCTCAAATTATGGCTACACCTTC.